The next 6 T cell receptor beta chains were all read from a single sample in a study of T cells of healthy individuals. TCRdb re-called the 5' RACE reads with MiXCR, one entry per CDR3 protein. The table has around 63,000 distinct CDR3 sequences, roughly 15% seen once. These TCRs come from a human donor in good health.

This clonotype appeared many times. CDR3 nucleotide sequence: TGTGCCAGCAGTTTAATTTCTAACAGGGGGCTAAGGGTAAATGGCTACACCTTC. Its protein is CASSLISNRGLRVNGYTF. The V and J genes are TRBV27 and TRBJ1-2; 9 bases agree with TRBD1. The CDR3 sequence is 18 residues long. V shed 2 bases and J 6 bases; nucleotides not matched to a gene: 16. In germline, CDR1 is MNHEY, CDR2 SMNVEV (reference sequence).

Many counts were recorded for this clonotype. The V call is TRBV13, the J call TRBJ1-1, with TRBD1 as a possible D gene (5 bases). CDR1 is PRHDT, CDR2 FYEKMQ, per germline (reference sequence). With 6 bases removed from V and 3 bases from J, the gap between germline ends came to 8 bases. The length of the CDR3 is 12 residues. In DNA form, the CDR3 reads TGTGCCAGCAGTAGGGGTTACACTGAAGCTTTCTTT. As protein: CASSRGYTEAFF.

The chain recombines TRBV24-1 with TRBJ2-2; D gene ambiguous. V lost 9 bases and J lost 6, with 10 bases in between. Looked up from germline, CDR1 is KGHDR and CDR2 is SFDVKD. The CDR3 covers 12 residues. DNA of the CDR3: TGTGCCACCTTGGGATCTGCCGGGGAGCTGTTTTTT. It yields the protein CATLGSAGELFF.

The chain is built from TRBV27 and TRBJ2-5; TRBD2 is a possible D gene (5 bases). The CDR3 covers 14 residues. Germline V lookup: CDR1 MNHEY, CDR2 SMNVEV (reference sequence). Trimming cost V 6 bases and J 5 bases, with 16 bases left between them. CDR3 bases: TGTGCCAGCAGCCGAAGCGGAGCCTGGGAGACCCAGTACTTC. This encodes CASSRSGAWETQYF.

This clonotype has just a few counts. This sequence joins TRBV5-6 and TRBJ1-1; the D is unclear. In germline, CDR1 is SGHDT, CDR2 YYEEEE. The CDR3 contains 13 residues. Trimming stripped 2 bases from V and 1 base from J, with 6 bases between. CDR3 residues: CASSFFTNTEAFF. CDR3 in DNA: TGTGCCAGCAGCTTTTTTACGAACACTGAAGCTTTCTTT.

This chain uses TRBV20-1 with TRBJ2-7, with TRBD2 as a possible D gene (6 bases). Germline CDR1 reads DFQATT; CDR2 reads SNEGSKA (reference sequence). The CDR3 length is 15 residues. V lost 0 bases and J 5 bases, leaving 17 bases between the germline ends. CDR3 region: CSARDASRGYNEQYF. CDR3 sequence (DNA): TGCAGTGCTAGAGATGCTTCCCGGGGGTACAACGAGCAGTACTTC.